These 28 T cell receptor beta chains share one sample of origin, sequenced in a study of blood T cell repertoires in COVID-19. TCRdb's table, derived via immunoSEQ multiplex PCR, lists solely in-frame clones and lacks some. Of 360,000 or so clones listed, 83% were seen once; the top ten hold approximately 5.4%. The sample consisted of PBMCs or T cells enriched from blood (not recorded which). Receptors originate from a woman aged 45-60 years who had recovered from COVID-19.

V usage is TRBV4-1 and J usage is TRBJ1-1, with D hard to call. Germline loops: CDR1 MGHRA, CDR2 YSYEKL. The CDR3 covers 15 residues. The ends were cut back, 2 bases at V and 9 bases at J, with 19 bases in the middle. CDR3 nucleotide sequence: TGCGCCAGCAGCCAATTCAGTTTACTCTCGGAGAAAGCTTTCTTT. Translated: CASSQFSLLSEKAFF.

This chain connects TRBV11-3 to TRBJ2-2; 10 bases agree with TRBD2. Per germline, CDR1 SGHNT and CDR2 YENEEA. Trimming cost V 0 bases and J 2 bases; bases outside gene matches: 12. The CDR3 runs to 20 residues. CDR3 amino acids: CASSLELRASGRYNTGELFF. The CDR3 nucleotides are TGTGCCAGCAGCTTAGAGTTGCGGGCTAGCGGGAGATATAACACCGGGGAGCTGTTTTTT.

The chain joins TRBV14 to TRBJ2-2; D gene unclear. V dropped 0 bases and J dropped 7 bases, with 6 bases sitting between them. The CDR3 has 13 residues. The germline V gene has CDR1 SGHDN and CDR2 FVKESK. The DNA for the CDR3 is TGTGCCAGCAGCCAAGACACGGGCGGGGAGCTGTTTTTT. As protein: CASSQDTGGELFF.

V usage is TRBV5-6 and J usage is TRBJ1-3; D possibly corresponds to TRBD1 (6 bases). The ends were cut back, 5 bases at V and 7 bases at J, with 13 bases in the middle. CDR3 size: 13 residues. Germline CDR1 and CDR2: SGHDT and YYEEEE. The CDR3 DNA follows: TGTGCCAGCAGTCTAGGACAGCTTAACACCATATATTTT. This encodes CASSLGQLNTIYF.

The chain joins TRBV7-2 to TRBJ2-7, with D tentatively TRBD1 (5 bases). Per germline, CDR1 SGHTA and CDR2 FQGNSA. Trimming pared 2 bases from V and 5 bases from J, leaving 10 bases between. CDR3 length equals 13 residues. CDR3 region: CASSLRQGDEQYF. The CDR3 region has the DNA TGTGCCAGCAGCTTAAGGCAGGGCGACGAGCAGTACTTC.

The chain joins TRBV27 to TRBJ2-7; 9 nucleotides align to TRBD2. Trimming took 2 bases from V and 4 from J; bases not matched to a gene: 3. The germline CDR1 and CDR2 sequences are MNHEY and SMNVEV (reference sequence). The CDR3 runs 14 residues. The CDR3 here is CASSLGTSGYEQYF. For the CDR3, the DNA is TGTGCCAGCAGTTTAGGCACTAGCGGGTACGAGCAGTACTTC.

The sample holds one count of this clone. The chain has TRBV29-1 and TRBJ2-7; TRBD1 matches at 8 bases. CDR3 size: 13 residues. Germline V gene data show CDR1 as SQVTM and CDR2 as ANQGSEA. V shed 4 bases and J 4 bases; nucleotides not matched to a gene: 6. The CDR3 loop reads CSVVAGGGYEQYF. CDR3 nucleotide sequence: TGCAGCGTTGTGGCAGGGGGCGGATACGAGCAGTACTTC.

There are a few counts of this clone. The chain combines TRBV7-2 with TRBJ2-1; 13 bases fit TRBD2. The junction had 8 bases not matched to a gene; V was cut back by 5 bases and J by 10 bases. The CDR3 contains 15 residues. Germline CDR1 reads SGHTA; CDR2 reads FQGNSA. The CDR3 DNA reads as TGTGCCAGCAGCATCGGGACTAGCGGGGCGGGAGAGCAGTTCTTC. It specifies CASSIGTSGAGEQFF.

In its sample, this clone was seen once. This chain uses TRBV10-3 with TRBJ2-1, with 11 bases lining up with TRBD2. V shed 6 bases and J 10 bases; nucleotides not matched to a gene: 5. Germline V gene lookup returns CDR1 ENHRY and CDR2 SYGVKD. The CDR3 consists of 13 residues. CDR3 sequence: CAIREPSGGEQFF. CDR3 DNA: TGTGCCATCAGGGAACCTAGCGGGGGGGAGCAGTTCTTC.

This clone was observed a handful of times. V gene TRBV4-1 combines with J gene TRBJ1-3; no clear D gene. CDR1 is MGHRA and CDR2 is YSYEKL in the germline V gene. Deletions cut 1 base from V and 1 base from J, with 14 bases between. CDR3 length equals 17 residues. CDR3 coding DNA: TGCGCCAGCAGCCAAGGTGGAGGTTCTTCATCTGGAAACACCATATATTTT. Its translation is CASSQGGGSSSGNTIYF.

This CDR3 is CASRGQDYSNQPQHF. DNA for the CDR3: TGTGCCAGCAGGGGACAGGACTATAGCAATCAGCCCCAGCATTTT. This chain links TRBV2 with TRBJ1-5, with 8 bases matching TRBD1. The CDR3 sequence is 15 residues long. Germline lookup yields CDR1 SNHLY and CDR2 FYNNEI. The J segment lost 0 bases and the V segment lost 6 bases, leaving 4 bases of the junction unmatched.

The V call is TRBV5-4, the J call TRBJ1-2; a possible D gene is TRBD1 (6 bases). The V and J ends lost 0 bases and 4 bases respectively, with 13 bases between them. The length of the CDR3 is 15 residues. Germline V gene lookup returns CDR1 SGHNT and CDR2 YYREEE (reference sequence). CDR3 coding DNA: TGTGCCAGCAGCTTGGGGACAGATGGGGGCTATGGCTACACCTTC. It yields the protein CASSLGTDGGYGYTF.

The chain uses TRBV18 and TRBJ2-3, with 12 positions matching TRBD1. This CDR3 contains 15 residues. V trimming: 3 bases; J trimming: 5 bases; junction bases outside the gene matches: 3. Germline lookup yields CDR1 KGHSH and CDR2 LQKENI. CDR3 amino acids: CASSPGQGAIDTQYF. In nucleotides, the CDR3 is TGTGCCAGCTCACCGGGACAGGGGGCAATAGATACGCAGTATTTT.

The chain has TRBV11-2 and TRBJ2-3, with unresolved D. The germline V and J ends were trimmed by 4 bases and 4 bases, with 15 bases remaining between them. The length of the CDR3 is 15 residues. CDR1 SGHAT and CDR2 FQNNGV come from the germline V gene. In DNA form, the CDR3 reads TGTGCCAGCAGCTCAGGTGCAGGCTCCTCAGATACGCAGTATTTT. Its translation is CASSSGAGSSDTQYF.

This chain connects TRBV6-6 to TRBJ1-1, with 8 bases lining up with TRBD1. The ends lost 3 bases at V and 1 base at J; junction bases unmatched: 7. CDR1 is MNHNY, CDR2 SVGAGI, per germline (reference sequence). The CDR3 loop spans 16 amino acids. For the CDR3, the DNA is TGTGCCAGCAGTTATCCAGGACAGGGCGGGAACACTGAAGCTTTCTTT. Its protein product is CASSYPGQGGNTEAFF.

A note on this clone: Other DNA sequences in this sample translate to the same CDR3. The rearrangement links TRBV18 to TRBJ1-5, with TRBD1 matching over 7 bases. The CDR3 totals 13 residues. Looked up from germline, CDR1 is KGHSH and CDR2 is LQKENI. V lost 6 bases to trimming and J lost 5 bases; unmatched junction nucleotides: 4. The CDR3 reads CASSLDRDQPQHF. The CDR3 coding sequence is TGTGCCAGCTCTCTCGACAGGGATCAGCCCCAGCATTTT.

This rearrangement joins TRBV7-2 to TRBJ1-5, with TRBD1 as a possible D gene (5 bases). This CDR3 has 15 residues. Germline loops: CDR1 SGHTA, CDR2 FQGNSA. V lost 5 bases, J lost 7 bases, and 18 bases lay in between. CDR3 in DNA: TGTGCCAGCAGCCCGGTGGGGGGGATGGGGCAGCCCCAGCATTTT. Protein: CASSPVGGMGQPQHF. Using reference TRBV7-2 and TRBJ1-5 for the parts outside the CDR3, the full variable domain is GAGVSQSPSNKVTEKGKDVELRCDPISGHTALYWYRQSLGQGLEFLIYFQGNSAPDKSGLPSDRFSAERTGGSVSTLTIQRTQQEDSAVYLCASSPVGGMGQPQHFGDGTRLSIL.

This clone was seen once. CDR3 loop: CASSPGMGYGYTF. The DNA of the CDR3 is TGTGCCAGCAGCCCAGGGATGGGGTATGGCTACACCTTC. The chain carries TRBV7-2 and TRBJ1-2; D is perhaps TRBD1 (5 bases). Germline CDR1 SGHTA, CDR2 FQGNSA. The CDR3 has 13 amino acids. Trimming cost V 5 bases and J 5 bases, with 12 bases left between them.

The chain couples TRBV19 to TRBJ2-1; 7 bases agree with TRBD2. This CDR3 contains 16 residues. The germline V gene encodes CDR1 LNHDA and CDR2 SQIVND (reference sequence). The trim removed 5 bases at V and 8 bases at J, leaving 15 bases unmatched. The CDR3: CASSRGRAAGFDEQFF. For the CDR3, the DNA is TGTGCCAGTAGTCGGGGGAGGGCCGCGGGGTTCGATGAGCAGTTCTTC.

This clone came up a few times. The chain links TRBV3-1 (or the pseudogene TRBV3-2) to TRBJ1-2; TRBD1 aligns across 7 bases. With V trimmed by 8 bases and J by 5 bases, 8 bases remained unmatched. The CDR3 spans 13 residues. Germline lookup yields CDR1 LGHDT and CDR2 YNNKEL (reference sequence). CDR3 loop: CASSPGTVYGYTF. CDR3 DNA: TGTGCCAGCTCCCCGGGGACAGTTTATGGCTACACCTTC.

This chain joins TRBV5-8 and TRBJ2-5; weak D call: TRBD1 (6 bases). CDR3 length: 14 residues. V lost 2 bases and J 3 bases, leaving 11 bases between the germline ends. Germline lookup yields CDR1 SGHTS and CDR2 YDEGEE. CDR3 in DNA: TGTGCCAGCAGCTTCCTTAGGACAGAAGAGACCCAGTACTTC. Protein product: CASSFLRTEETQYF.

The genes are TRBV5-5 and TRBJ1-3, with TRBD1 matching 7 bases. The CDR3 loop spans 13 amino acids. Germline CDR1 and CDR2: SGHKS and YYEKEE (reference sequence). With V trimmed by 6 bases and J by 2 bases, 2 bases remained unmatched. The CDR3 protein is CASTGGAGNTIYF. The CDR3 region has the DNA TGTGCCAGCACAGGGGGAGCTGGAAACACCATATATTTT.

The chain's CDR3 is CAISESTGTSGRTDTQYF. The CDR3 nucleotides are TGTGCCATCAGTGAGTCGACGGGGACTAGCGGGAGAACAGATACGCAGTATTTT. V is TRBV10-3 and J is TRBJ2-3, with 14 bases aligning to TRBD2. Trimming took 0 bases from V and 3 from J; bases not matched to a gene: 5. The CDR3 is made up of 18 amino acids. The germline V gene has CDR1 ENHRY and CDR2 SYGVKD.

This clone came up a few times. The chain has TRBV19 and TRBJ1-3; TRBD1 matches at 7 bases. With V trimmed by 5 bases and J by 4 bases, 2 bases remained unmatched. CDR1 is LNHDA, CDR2 SQIVND, per germline (reference sequence). The CDR3 covers 13 residues. The CDR3 loop reads CASSPGGGNTIYF. The CDR3 bases are TGTGCCAGTAGTCCAGGGGGAGGAAACACCATATATTTT.

This chain uses TRBV14 with TRBJ2-2; no reliable D call. Germline-derived CDR1 and CDR2 are SGHDN and FVKESK. The CDR3 sequence is 14 residues long. Trimming took off 4 bases at V and 3 bases at J, with 9 bases between the two ends. CDR3: CASSLPGYTGELFF. The CDR3 DNA is TGTGCCAGCAGCCTTCCAGGATACACCGGGGAGCTGTTTTTT.

This clone was detected once. The rearrangement joins TRBV7-8 to TRBJ1-2; 7 nucleotides line up with TRBD1. This CDR3 comprises 13 residues. V was clipped by 6 bases and J by 4 bases; unmatched bases: 5. Germline V gene data show CDR1 as SGHVS and CDR2 as FQNEAQ. The CDR3, as DNA: TGTGCCAGCAGTCAGGGGGTTCTCTATGGCTACACCTTC. Translated, it gives CASSQGVLYGYTF.

The chain is built from TRBV30 and TRBJ1-1; D is ambiguous. This CDR3 comprises 15 residues. Germline CDR1 reads GTSNPN; CDR2 reads SVGIG (reference sequence). V was clipped by 1 base and J by 6 bases, with 18 bases between them. The CDR3 nucleotides read TGTGCCTGGAGTGCCCGAGGGAGGGCGAGTCCTGAAGCTTTCTTT. Translation: CAWSARGRASPEAFF. Together with reference TRBV30 and TRBJ1-1, the CDR3 gives the full variable domain: SQTIHQWPATLVQPVGSPLSLECTVEGTSNPNLYWYRQAAGRGLQLLFYSVGIGQISSEVPQNLSASRPQDRQFILSSKKLLLSDSGFYLCAWSARGRASPEAFFGQGTRLTVV.

This chain connects TRBV6-2 or TRBV6-3 to TRBJ1-1, with 10 bases identical to TRBD1. From germline, CDR1 is MNHEY and CDR2 SVGEGT. The ends lost 5 bases at V and 5 bases at J; junction bases unmatched: 11. This CDR3 spans 16 amino acids. The CDR3 region has the DNA TGTGCCAGCAGTGCAAACCCCGGGACAGGGGAAACTGAAGCTTTCTTT. Encoded protein: CASSANPGTGETEAFF.